Listed here are 27 T cell receptor beta chains from one sample, sequenced in a study of control samples from healthy donors and cancer patients. Generated by immunoSEQ multiplex PCR, the TCRdb table keeps only in-frame clones and is missing some. The repertoire holds about 12,000 clones, with around 94% as singletons. The sequencing input was PBMCs. The receptors stem from a man between 65 and 80 years old with head and neck cancer.

The chain is built from TRBV5-1 and TRBJ2-1, with a possible D match to TRBD1 (6 bases). The CDR3 has 13 amino acids. V was clipped by 3 bases and J by 5 bases, with 9 bases between them. CDR1 is SGHRS and CDR2 is YFSETQ in the germline V gene. CDR3 nucleotide sequence: TGCGCCAGCAGCTCCTACAGGGACAATGAGCAGTTCTTC. Amino acids: CASSSYRDNEQFF.

The chain employs TRBV18 and TRBJ2-2; D possibly matches TRBD1 or TRBD2 (5 bases each). Trimming shortened V by 3 bases and J by 4 bases, and 12 bases separated the two germline ends. Germline-derived CDR1 and CDR2 are KGHSH and LQKENI. The CDR3 spans 15 residues. DNA of the CDR3: TGTGCCAGCTCACCTAACCATGGGGGCACCGGGGAGCTGTTTTTT. Residues: CASSPNHGGTGELFF.

V is TRBV12-3 or TRBV12-4 and J is TRBJ2-7; D unresolved. The CDR3 length is 13 residues. With 3 bases removed from V and 1 base from J, the gap between germline ends came to 7 bases. CDR3 residues: CASSFGSSYEQYF. In nucleotides, the CDR3 is TGTGCCAGCAGTTTTGGCAGTTCCTACGAGCAGTACTTC.

This sequence joins TRBV5-4 and TRBJ1-2, with D possibly TRBD1 on 5 matching bases. The V end lost 1 base, the J end lost 5 bases, and 15 bases lay between the germline ends. Germline V gives CDR1 SGHNT, CDR2 YYREEE (reference sequence). The length of the CDR3 is 15 residues. The CDR3 here is CASSLPTGTGYGYTF. The CDR3, as DNA: TGTGCCAGCAGCTTGCCGACTGGGACCGGATATGGCTACACCTTC. Using reference TRBV5-4 and TRBJ1-2 for the parts outside the CDR3, the full variable domain is ETGVTQSPTHLIKTRGQQVTLRCSSQSGHNTVSWYQQALGQGPQFIFQYYREEENGRGNFPPRFSGLQFPNYSSELNVNALELDDSALYLCASSLPTGTGYGYTFGSGTRLTVV.

The chain links TRBV5-1 to TRBJ2-3; the match to TRBD2 covers 12 bases. The ends lost 1 base at V and 6 bases at J; junction bases unmatched: 9. CDR3 length: 17 residues. CDR1 SGHRS and CDR2 YFSETQ come from the germline V gene. This CDR3 reads CASSLTRLAGGADTQYF. DNA of the CDR3: TGCGCCAGCAGCTTGACCCGGCTAGCGGGAGGGGCGGATACGCAGTATTTT. The whole variable domain, remainder taken from reference TRBV5-1 and TRBJ2-3, is KAGVTQTPRYLIKTRGQQVTLSCSPISGHRSVSWYQQTPGQGLQFLFEYFSETQRNKGNFPGRFSGRQFSNSRSEMNVSTLELGDSALYLCASSLTRLAGGADTQYFGPGTRLTVL.

The genes are TRBV7-2 and TRBJ2-6; D could derive from TRBD1 or TRBD2 (7 bases each). The germline V gene encodes CDR1 SGHTA and CDR2 FQGNSA. V was trimmed by 8 bases and J by 2 bases, leaving 13 bases between them. The CDR3 contains 15 residues. CDR3 region: CASAGGATGANVLTF. Here the CDR3 DNA reads TGTGCCAGCGCAGGGGGGGCAACTGGGGCCAACGTCCTGACTTTC. The entire variable domain, with the rest obtained from reference TRBV7-2 and TRBJ2-6, is as follows: GAGVSQSPSNKVTEKGKDVELRCDPISGHTALYWYRQSLGQGLEFLIYFQGNSAPDKSGLPSDRFSAERTGGSVSTLTIQRTQQEDSAVYLCASAGGATGANVLTFGAGSRLTVL.

This sequence joins TRBV28 and TRBJ1-1; maybe TRBD1 (6 bases). The CDR3 totals 15 residues. Trimming removed 3 bases at V and 1 base at J, with 12 bases between. The germline V gene has CDR1 MDHEN and CDR2 SYDVKM. As DNA, the CDR3 is TGTGCCAGCAGTTTCCGTGGGACACAGAACACTGAAGCTTTCTTT. Amino acid sequence: CASSFRGTQNTEAFF.

The CDR3 is CASSLAVHRGGEQYF. The CDR3 bases are TGTGCCAGCAGCTTGGCGGTCCACCGGGGGGGGGAGCAGTACTTC. The chain combines TRBV5-8 with TRBJ2-7, with 8 bases aligning to TRBD2. The CDR3 is 15 residues long. CDR1 is SGHTS, CDR2 YDEGEE, per germline. With V trimmed by 0 bases and J by 7 bases, 9 bases remained unmatched.

The chain recombines TRBV6-5 with TRBJ2-5; the D is unclear. Trimming removed 8 bases from V and 2 bases from J, with 9 bases in between. The germline CDR1 and CDR2 sequences are MNHEY and SVGAGI. The CDR3 runs 12 residues. The CDR3 DNA sequence: TGTGCCAGCGCCGTAGTACAAGAGACCCAGTACTTC. This gives the protein CASAVVQETQYF.

The J gene is TRBJ2-6, the V gene TRBV28, with D tentatively TRBD1 (6 bases). This CDR3 has 15 residues. From germline, CDR1 is MDHEN and CDR2 SYDVKM. Between the trimmed V and J ends, which lost 6 bases and 2 bases, there was a span of 11 bases. CDR3 loop: CASSTGNTGANVLTF. The CDR3 coding sequence is TGTGCCAGCAGCACAGGGAATACTGGGGCCAACGTCCTGACTTTC.

This clone has just one count. This chain links TRBV28 with TRBJ1-4; D is uncertain. CDR3 size: 13 residues. V lost 5 bases and J lost 10, with 14 bases in between. The germline gives CDR1 MDHEN, CDR2 SYDVKM. The CDR3 region is CASSPPWGVKLFF. The CDR3 DNA sequence: TGTGCCAGCAGTCCCCCCTGGGGTGTAAAACTGTTTTTT. The full variable domain, in which reference TRBV28 and TRBJ1-4 provide the parts outside the CDR3, is DVKVTQSSRYLVKRTGEKVFLECVQDMDHENMFWYRQDPGLGLRLIYFSYDVKMKEKGDIPEGYSVSREKKERFSLILESASTNQTSMYLCASSPPWGVKLFFGSGTQLSVL.

This clone appeared once. This chain links TRBV6-5 with TRBJ2-1, with a possible D match to TRBD2 (6 bases). Trimming removed 6 bases at V and 4 bases at J, with 16 bases between. Germline-derived CDR1 and CDR2 are MNHEY and SVGAGI. The CDR3 extends over 15 amino acids. The CDR3 nucleotides read TGTGCCAGCAGACGGGAGCATGTCCTTTACAATGAGCAGTTCTTC. This gives the protein CASRREHVLYNEQFF.

The CDR3 DNA reads as TGTGCCAGCAGCTCCTGGACTAGCGCCACAGATACGCAGTATTTT. The encoded protein is CASSSWTSATDTQYF. The rearrangement uses TRBV7-2 and TRBJ2-3; 9 nucleotides match TRBD2. In germline, CDR1 is SGHTA, CDR2 FQGNSA. Trimming removed 4 bases from V and 2 bases from J; junction bases left unmatched: 4. The CDR3 loop spans 15 amino acids.

The chain joins TRBV30 to TRBJ1-1; maybe TRBD1 (6 bases). Germline assignment: CDR1 GTSNPN and CDR2 SVGIG (reference sequence). This CDR3 region has 12 residues. V lost 1 base, J lost 7 bases, and 10 bases lay in between. The CDR3 DNA is TGTGCCTGGAGTGGGCCAGGGGATGAAGCTTTCTTT. Its translation: CAWSGPGDEAFF.

The V call is TRBV29-1, the J call TRBJ2-2; unclear D gene. The CDR3 has 15 residues. V dropped 7 bases and J dropped 4 bases, with 19 bases sitting between them. Per the germline V gene, CDR1 is SQVTM and CDR2 is ANQGSEA. The CDR3 loop reads CSAQLYLRSTGELFF. The CDR3 coding sequence is TGCAGCGCCCAACTCTACCTTCGGAGCACCGGGGAGCTGTTTTTT.

The genes are TRBV3-1 (or the pseudogene TRBV3-2) and TRBJ2-3, with 7 positions matching TRBD1. Germline loops: CDR1 LGHDT, CDR2 YNNKEL (reference sequence). V trimming: 2 bases; J trimming: 4 bases; junction bases outside the gene matches: 0. This CDR3 is 13 amino acids long. The CDR3 DNA reads as TGTGCCAGCAGCCAAAGGGGGCCAGATACGCAGTATTTT. This translates into CASSQRGPDTQYF.

The V gene is TRBV7-9, the J gene TRBJ2-7, with 8 bases matching TRBD1. The germline V gene encodes CDR1 SEHNR and CDR2 FQNEAQ (reference sequence). With V trimmed by 5 bases and J by 1 base, 4 bases remained unmatched. CDR3 size: 14 residues. CDR3: CASSPRTGSYEQYF. Here the CDR3 DNA reads TGTGCCAGCAGCCCCCGGACAGGGTCCTACGAGCAGTACTTC.

The chain has TRBV6-6 and TRBJ2-5, with D hard to call. This CDR3 has 12 amino acids. The germline CDR1 and CDR2 sequences are MNHNY and SVGAGI (reference sequence). Trimming took off 3 bases at V and 2 bases at J, with 4 bases between the two ends. This chain's CDR3 is CASSYTQETQYF. The DNA of the CDR3 is TGTGCCAGCAGTTATACGCAAGAGACCCAGTACTTC.

V usage is TRBV18 and J usage is TRBJ2-3; D is uncertain. The CDR3 consists of 14 residues. Germline values: CDR1 KGHSH, CDR2 LQKENI. V lost 1 base, J lost 5 bases, and 10 bases lay in between. The CDR3 DNA is TGTGCCAGCTCACCACGTTCTAGGGAAGATACGCAGTATTTT. It codes for CASSPRSREDTQYF.

V is TRBV5-1 and J is TRBJ1-5; the match to TRBD1 covers 7 bases. Germline CDR1 and CDR2: SGHRS and YFSETQ. The junction had 5 bases not matched to a gene; V was cut back by 0 bases and J by 5 bases. CDR3 size: 15 residues. CDR3 nucleotides: TGCGCCAGCAGCTTGGGGGAGGGGGCCCATCAGCCCCAGCATTTT. Its translation is CASSLGEGAHQPQHF.

The rearrangement joins TRBV6-6 to TRBJ1-4; D is undetermined. The CDR3 length is 12 residues. Trimming took 8 bases from V and 5 from J, leaving 9 bases between them. Germline assignment: CDR1 MNHNY and CDR2 SVGAGI (reference sequence). This chain's CDR3 is CASRTGNEKLFF. DNA for the CDR3: TGTGCCAGCCGGACGGGAAATGAAAAACTGTTTTTT.

The V call is TRBV10-3, the J call TRBJ1-5, with TRBD1 matching 7 bases. Unmatched junction bases numbered 3, after V lost 4 bases and J lost 3 bases. The CDR3 runs to 14 residues. Germline V gene data show CDR1 as ENHRY and CDR2 as SYGVKD. CDR3 in DNA: TGTGCCATCAGTGGACAGGGAGACAATCAGCCCCAGCATTTT. Amino acid sequence: CAISGQGDNQPQHF.

The chain combines TRBV19 with TRBJ1-6; 8 bases fit TRBD1. V lost 6 bases to trimming and J lost 9 bases; unmatched junction nucleotides: 4. The CDR3 length is 13 residues. Germline values: CDR1 LNHDA, CDR2 SQIVND (reference sequence). In DNA form, the CDR3 reads TGTGCCAGTAGAGGACAGGGTAGTTCACCCCTCCACTTT. Translation: CASRGQGSSPLHF.

CDR3 protein: CASQLLSGSNEQFF. The CDR3 DNA reads as TGTGCCAGCCAGCTACTAAGCGGGAGCAATGAGCAGTTCTTC. The chain joins TRBV27 to TRBJ2-1, with TRBD2 matching over 8 bases. The CDR3 spans 14 residues. Looked up from germline, CDR1 is MNHEY and CDR2 is SMNVEV (reference sequence). V shed 8 bases, J shed 6 bases, and the junction held 9 bases outside the gene matches.

The genes are TRBV11-2 and TRBJ2-7; 7 nucleotides agree with TRBD1. The trim removed 3 bases at V and 9 bases at J, leaving 17 bases unmatched. Germline loops: CDR1 SGHAT, CDR2 FQNNGV. The CDR3 length is 16 residues. The CDR3 loop is CASSLDGQALLRGQYF. The CDR3 DNA sequence: TGTGCCAGCAGCTTGGACGGACAGGCGCTCCTACGAGGGCAGTACTTC.

The DNA for the CDR3 is TGTGCCAGCACCTCACAGGACAGGGCGGGTGGCGATGAGCAGTTCTTC. Its protein is CASTSQDRAGGDEQFF. This chain joins TRBV11-1 and TRBJ2-1; 8 nucleotides match TRBD1. Germline assignment: CDR1 SGHAT and CDR2 FQDESV (reference sequence). Germline trimming cut 7 bases from V and 8 bases from J; bases unmatched to any gene: 16. CDR3 length: 16 residues.

A few counts support this clone. The chain carries TRBV4-1 and TRBJ1-4; D remains unclear. The CDR3 is 14 amino acids. Germline loops: CDR1 MGHRA, CDR2 YSYEKL. V lost 2 bases and J lost 7, with 11 bases in between. Here the CDR3 DNA reads TGCGCCAGCAGCCAATTGATGGGTGGTGAAAAACTGTTTTTT. Amino acids: CASSQLMGGEKLFF.